This is a list of T cell receptor beta chains from one sample in a study of blood T cell repertoires in COVID-19. Assay: immunoSEQ multiplex PCR; the TCRdb copy retains only in-frame clones and omits some. The sample records under 300,000 clones, around 84% being singletons. Sequencing was performed on peripheral blood. The receptors come from a human donor with COVID-19, enrolled during active disease. The donor label of this sample is uncertain. Each CDR3 is given with its conserved first and last residue. A D gene is named only where the DNA matches it firmly. Rows give clone size only sometimes, using once, few, many, or a class for an expanded clone.

NA,NA,TRBJ1-1,TRBV2,CASSDMGQQNTEAFF
NA,TRBD2,TRBJ2-1,TRBV15,CATSAQRDRYNEQFF
NA,NA,TRBJ2-5,TRBV29-1,CSGGWGQETQYF
NA,NA,TRBJ2-3,TRBV11-2,CASSFSGSSTDTQYF
NA,TRBD2,TRBJ2-3,TRBV3-1/TRBV3-2,CASSLTSGRNTDTQYF
NA,NA,TRBJ2-6,TRBV6-1,CASSEARTGSSGANVLTF
few,TRBD2,TRBJ2-5,TRBV7-9,CASSTSGRETQYF
NA,TRBD1,TRBJ1-2,TRBV10-3,CAISESAGGRSYGYTF
NA,NA,TRBJ1-6,TRBV11-3,CASSWGRDSPLHF
NA,TRBD1,TRBJ2-2,TRBV18,CASSPRQGFTGELFF
few,NA,TRBJ2-7,TRBV5-5,CASSLGTVSSYEQYF
NA,TRBD2,TRBJ2-1,TRBV7-3,CASSQPRGGGGNEQFF
NA,NA,TRBJ1-3,TRBV2,CASSEQGSIYF
NA,NA,TRBJ2-2,TRBV30,CVTHRQGPNTGELFF
NA,NA,TRBJ2-1,TRBV27,CASSHSRDTNNEQFF
many,TRBD1,TRBJ1-2,TRBV28,CASQIPGQGSYGYTF
many,NA,TRBJ1-2,TRBV12-3/TRBV12-4,CASSLRQGYGYTF
NA,NA,TRBJ1-2,TRBV2,CASSESILLYGYTF
NA,TRBD2,TRBJ2-3,TRBV6-5,CASRKAGVTDTQYF
NA,TRBD1,TRBJ1-1,TRBV4-1,CARGTGNTEAFF